The next 25 T cell receptor beta chains were all read from a single sample in a study of T cell clonality in common variable immunodeficiency. Only in-frame clones appear in the TCRdb table, and some are missing; sequencing was by immunoSEQ multiplex PCR. The specimen has more than 35,000 clones, none found just once. Sequencing was done on a sample of peripheral blood mononuclear cells. These receptors were collected from a person between 18 and 70 years old in good health.

This clone was seen repeatedly, ten times or more. Read data end 3 residues before the CDR3 end; the end is taken from the germline J gene. The chain is built from TRBV5-1 and TRBJ2-7; tentative D call: TRBD2 (5 bases). The length of the CDR3 is 14 residues. Germline CDR1 SGHRS, CDR2 YFSETQ. V dropped 0 bases and J dropped 1 base, with 8 bases sitting between them. The sequenced part of the CDR3 DNA is TGCGCCAGCAGCTTGGCGGGGTCTTCCTACGAG. It translates to CASSLAGSSYE. The complete CDR3 reads CASSLAGSSYEQYF.

The CDR3 spells CASSLVRVGVETQYF. The covered CDR3 bases are TGTGCCAGCAGTTTGGTCAGGGTAGGAGTAGAGACC. The rearrangement links TRBV27 to TRBJ2-5; possibly TRBD1 for D (5 bases). From the germline J gene comes the end of the CDR3, since the read stops 3 residues before it. V was shortened by 3 bases and J by 4 bases, with 15 bases between the two germline ends. CDR1 and CDR2 from the germline V gene are MNHEY and SMNVEV (reference sequence). This CDR3 is 15 amino acids long.

This clone was counted ten times or more. The read ends 3 residues before the CDR3 terminus; that terminus is restored from the germline J gene. The chain recombines TRBV10-3 with TRBJ2-5, with D unresolved. The CDR3 is 14 amino acids. Deletions cut 3 bases from V and 5 bases from J, with 13 bases between. Germline-derived CDR1 and CDR2 are ENHRY and SYGVKD. CDR3 DNA, as far as it was read: TGTGCCATCAGTGATCGGGTGGCAAGGGAGACC. Its translation: CAISDRVARET. The whole CDR3 is CAISDRVARETQYF.

This clone was seen repeatedly, ten times or more. Read data end 3 residues before the CDR3 end; the end is taken from the germline J gene. The chain carries TRBV5-1 and TRBJ2-5; possibly TRBD2 for D (7 bases). Trimming removed 2 bases from V and 5 bases from J, with 13 bases in between. This CDR3 has 14 amino acids. The germline V gene has CDR1 SGHRS and CDR2 YFSETQ. The CDR3 bases that were read are TGCGCCAGCAGCTTTTTGGGGGGGGGCGAGACC. It translates to CASSFLGGGET. The entire CDR3 protein reads CASSFLGGGETQYF.

Ten or more counts support this clone. The read halts 3 residues ahead of the CDR3 end, with the missing end drawn from the germline J gene. The chain joins TRBV4-2 to TRBJ1-2; TRBD1 might be the D (6 bases). V was clipped by 1 base and J by 4 bases, with 22 bases between them. CDR1 and CDR2 from the germline V gene are LGHNA and YNFKEQ. CDR3 length: 18 residues. The sequenced CDR3 bases are TGTGCCAGCAGCCAAGCTCGATTCCTGACAGGTTCTACCTATGGC. Protein sequence: CASSQARFLTGSTYG. The CDR3 reads in full as CASSQARFLTGSTYGYTF.

In this sample, this clone turned up many times. Read coverage stops 3 residues before the CDR3 terminus; the germline J gene supplies the remainder. The rearrangement uses TRBV30 and TRBJ1-4; 7 bases are a match to TRBD1. CDR3 length equals 11 residues. The trim removed 7 bases at V and 7 bases at J, leaving 3 bases unmatched. Germline V CDR1 and CDR2: GTSNPN, SVGIG (reference sequence). This chain's CDR3 is CAYRGIEKLFF. The sequenced CDR3 bases are TGTGCCTACAGGGGCATTGAAAAA.

This clone appeared many times. The read finishes 3 residues shy of the CDR3 end, and the germline J gene is used to complete it. The V and J genes are TRBV20-1 and TRBJ1-4, with 7 bases identical to TRBD1. The germline V gene encodes CDR1 DFQATT and CDR2 SNEGSKA (reference sequence). V lost 5 bases to trimming and J lost 0 bases; unmatched junction nucleotides: 6. The CDR3 has 15 residues. The sequenced part of the CDR3 DNA is TGCAGTGCTGGGACAGAGCCTGCAACTAATGAAAAA. This encodes CSAGTEPATNEK. The CDR3 as a whole reads CSAGTEPATNEKLFF.

In its sample, this clone was seen many times. The read stops 3 residues short of the end of the CDR3; the missing end is completed from the germline J gene. The chain couples TRBV13 to TRBJ2-1, with TRBD2 matching over 16 bases. Trimming took 5 bases from V and 4 from J; bases not matched to a gene: 14. CDR3 length: 20 amino acids. Germline V gives CDR1 PRHDT, CDR2 FYEKMQ (reference sequence). The covered CDR3 bases are TGTGCCAGCAGCCCCTTACTGGGACTAGCGGGAGGGACAGTTTACAATGAG. Translating gives CASSPLLGLAGGTVYNE. The full-length CDR3 reads as CASSPLLGLAGGTVYNEQFF.

This clone has a count of ten or more. Read sequence stops 3 residues before the CDR3 end, and the germline J gene provides the missing end. J is TRBJ1-5 and V is TRBV6-2 or TRBV6-3; TRBD1 agrees at 10 bases. The CDR3 runs to 15 residues. V lost 5 bases, J lost 5 bases, and 6 bases stayed unmatched. Germline CDR1 reads MNHEY; CDR2 reads SVGEGT. This CDR3 reads CASSKTGGTHQPQHF. CDR3 DNA (partial): TGTGCCAGCAGTAAGACAGGGGGCACCCATCAGCCC.

This clone was seen many times. The read gets to within 3 residues of the CDR3 end, and the germline J gene fills in the rest. The chain carries TRBV12-5 and TRBJ2-3; weak D call: TRBD2 (6 bases). Trimming stripped 5 bases from V and 2 bases from J, with 14 bases between. The CDR3 totals 15 residues. CDR1 and CDR2 from the germline V gene are LGHNT and FRNRAP. The DNA read from the CDR3 is TGTGCTAGTGGTGCGGGGCAGGCCCCCACAGATACG. It specifies CASGAGQAPTDT. The whole CDR3 reads CASGAGQAPTDTQYF. The variable domain in full, with the rest retrieved from reference TRBV12-5 and TRBJ2-3, is DARVTQTPRHKVTEMGQEVTMRCQPILGHNTVFWYRQTMMQGLELLAYFRNRAPLDDSGMPKDRFSAEMPDATLATLKIQPSEPRDSAVYFCASGAGQAPTDTQYFGPGTRLTVL.

Points on this clone: The missing CDR3 end, 3 residues past where the read stops, is filled in from the germline J gene. The rearrangement joins TRBV7-9 to TRBJ2-1; a weak D match, TRBD1 (5 bases). The germline V gene encodes CDR1 SEHNR and CDR2 FQNEAQ (reference sequence). CDR3 size: 15 residues. V was shortened by 2 bases and J by 7 bases, with 15 bases between the two germline ends. The CDR3 loop is CASSLYDRLGNEQFF. The sequenced CDR3 bases are TGTGCCAGCAGCTTATACGACAGATTAGGGAATGAG.

This clone was seen ten or more times. With the read ending 3 residues before the CDR3 end, the germline J gene is used to fill in that end. The chain links TRBV7-3 to TRBJ1-1; 8 bases map to TRBD1. V shed 2 bases and J 0 bases; nucleotides not matched to a gene: 8. From germline, CDR1 is SGHTA and CDR2 FQGTGA. The CDR3 is made up of 17 amino acids. The CDR3 DNA, read in part, is TGTGCCAGCAGCTTATCCGGGACAGGTCTTATGAACACTGAA. Encoded protein: CASSLSGTGLMNTE. The whole CDR3 protein reads CASSLSGTGLMNTEAFF.

This clone has a count of ten or more. The CDR3 loop is CSVKFVTAGNTIYF. The CDR3 bases that were read are TGCAGCGTTAAATTCGTGACTGCTGGAAACACC. The genes are TRBV29-1 and TRBJ1-3; D is unresolved. The read gets to within 3 residues of the CDR3 end, and the germline J gene fills in the rest. The CDR3 spans 14 residues. The V end lost 5 bases, the J end lost 2 bases, and 13 bases lay between the germline ends. The V gene's germline CDR1 is SQVTM and CDR2 ANQGSEA.

The sample holds many counts of this clone. Read coverage stops 3 residues before the CDR3 terminus; the germline J gene supplies the remainder. The chain has TRBV7-3 and TRBJ2-1; TRBD2 matches at 9 bases. J was trimmed by 5 bases and V by 1 base; bases with no gene match: 6. The CDR3 is 16 residues long. CDR1 is SGHTA, CDR2 FQGTGA, per germline. The CDR3 sequence is CASSLRGTSNHNEQFF. The CDR3 DNA, read in part, is TGTGCCAGCAGCTTAAGGGGGACTAGCAACCACAATGAG.

This clone occurred many times. The CDR3 is cut off 3 residues early in the read; its end comes from the germline J gene. The chain recombines TRBV12-3 or TRBV12-4 with TRBJ2-7; 7 bases are shared with TRBD1. The CDR3 is 14 residues long. The J segment lost 0 bases and the V segment lost 4 bases, leaving 3 bases of the junction unmatched. This CDR3 is CASSSRDSSYEQYF. CDR3 DNA, as far as it was read: TGTGCCAGCAGTTCCCGGGACAGCTCCTACGAG.

There are many counts of this clone. The CDR3 extends 3 residues past the end of the read, so its final part is completed from the germline J gene. The V call is TRBV28, the J call TRBJ1-4; 7 bases map to TRBD1. The V segment lost 2 bases and the J segment 3 bases; nucleotides outside the gene matches: 3. CDR3 length: 15 amino acids. Germline CDR1 reads MDHEN; CDR2 reads SYDVKM. The CDR3 sequence is CASSLQTGPNEKLFF. The sequenced CDR3 bases are TGTGCCAGCAGTTTACAGACAGGGCCTAATGAAAAA.

This clone was recorded many times. The observed sequence ends 3 residues before the CDR3 terminus, with the missing tail filled in from the germline J gene. The chain recombines TRBV2 with TRBJ1-5; 7 bases are shared with TRBD1. The CDR3 has 14 residues. The junction had 6 bases not matched to a gene; V was cut back by 7 bases and J by 3 bases. The V gene's germline CDR1 is SNHLY and CDR2 FYNNEI. The chain's CDR3 is CASKTGAFNQPQHF. The DNA read from the CDR3 is TGTGCCAGCAAAACAGGGGCCTTCAATCAGCCC.

The sample holds many counts of this clone. With the read ending 3 residues before the CDR3 end, the germline J gene is used to fill in that end. This chain links TRBV7-9 with TRBJ2-5, with 14 nucleotides matching TRBD2. The CDR3 spans 15 residues. V was pared by 4 bases and J by 4 bases, with 2 bases of the junction left unmatched. Germline V CDR1 and CDR2: SEHNR, FQNEAQ (reference sequence). The CDR3 sequence is CASSSGLAGAETQYF. The covered CDR3 bases are TGTGCCAGCAGCTCGGGACTAGCGGGAGCAGAGACC.

This clone has only a few counts. Sequencing ends 3 residues short of the CDR3 end; the germline J gene provides the rest. The chain recombines TRBV7-9 with TRBJ1-1; a weak D match, TRBD1 (5 bases). V dropped 4 bases and J dropped 2 bases, with 11 bases sitting between them. CDR1 and CDR2 from the germline V gene are SEHNR and FQNEAQ (reference sequence). This CDR3 is 14 amino acids long. Here the CDR3 reads CASSWTTSNTEAFF. The DNA read from the CDR3 is TGTGCCAGCAGCTGGACAACGTCTAACACTGAA.

At least ten counts were recorded for this clone. Read sequence stops 3 residues before the CDR3 end, and the germline J gene provides the missing end. The rearrangement joins TRBV5-1 to TRBJ2-7; possibly TRBD1 for D (5 bases). V was pared by 3 bases and J by 6 bases, with 16 bases between. This CDR3 contains 14 residues. Germline CDR1 SGHRS, CDR2 YFSETQ. The CDR3 sequence is CASSYYLQGSEQYF. CDR3 DNA (partial): TGCGCCAGCAGCTACTACCTCCAGGGTTCCGAG.

This clone came up many times. Read sequence stops 3 residues before the CDR3 end, and the germline J gene provides the missing end. The V and J genes are TRBV12-3 or TRBV12-4 and TRBJ2-7; perhaps TRBD1 as D (6 bases). Trimming pared 6 bases from V and 1 base from J, leaving 13 bases between. The CDR3 is made up of 14 amino acids. The covered CDR3 bases are TGTGCCAGCAGCCCTAGAGGGGGTTCCTACGAG. This encodes CASSPRGGSYE. The whole CDR3 sequence is CASSPRGGSYEQYF.

This clone was seen many times. Coverage ceases 3 residues before the CDR3 finishes, and the germline J gene fills in the end. The chain has TRBV11-2 and TRBJ1-5, with 7 nucleotides matching TRBD1. Germline CDR1 is SGHAT and CDR2 is FQNNGV. J lost 2 bases, V lost 0 bases, and 1 base had no gene match. The CDR3 has 15 amino acids. The CDR3 loop reads CASSLDTGGNQPQHF. CDR3 DNA, as far as it was read: TGTGCCAGCAGCTTAGACACAGGGGGCAATCAGCCC.

This clone was seen ten or more times. A junction end diverges from the germline sequence, so it may reflect a read error. The CDR3 extends 3 residues past the end of the read, so its final part is completed from the germline J gene. J is TRBJ2-5 and V is TRBV4-2; no reliable D call. This CDR3 comprises 14 residues. Germline values: CDR1 LGHNA, CDR2 YNFKEQ. CDR3 sequence: CASSQDPRSETQYF. Incomplete CDR3 DNA: TGCGCCAGCAGCCAAGATCCCAGGTCGGAGACC.

This clone occurred many times. The DNA ends 3 residues before the CDR3 does, and the rest of the CDR3 is filled in from the germline J gene. The chain joins TRBV5-1 to TRBJ2-5; TRBD2 aligns across 16 bases. The CDR3 extends over 17 amino acids. The germline gives CDR1 SGHRS, CDR2 YFSETQ. The V gene end was trimmed by 3 bases and the J gene end by 2 bases; junction bases not matched to a gene: 4. CDR3 region: CASSSGTSGRGQETQYF. The DNA read from the CDR3 is TGCGCCAGCAGCTCCGGGACTAGCGGGAGGGGACAAGAGACC. Combining the CDR3 with reference TRBV5-1 and TRBJ2-5 gives the whole variable domain KAGVTQTPRYLIKTRGQQVTLSCSPISGHRSVSWYQQTPGQGLQFLFEYFSETQRNKGNFPGRFSGRQFSNSRSEMNVSTLELGDSALYLCASSSGTSGRGQETQYFGPGTRLLVL.

This clone was seen many times. From the germline J gene comes the end of the CDR3, since the read stops 3 residues before it. The V and J genes are TRBV20-1 and TRBJ2-4, with D perhaps TRBD1 or TRBD2 (5 bases each). This CDR3 has 11 residues. Germline loops: CDR1 DFQATT, CDR2 SNEGSKA (reference sequence). V was shortened by 6 bases and J by 8 bases, with 11 bases between the two germline ends. The covered CDR3 bases are TGCAGTGCGCTGAGGGGTGACATT. This gives the protein CSALRGDI. The CDR3 in its entirety is CSALRGDIQYF.